Listed here are 11 T cell receptor beta chains from one sample, sequenced in a study of cytomegalovirus exposure and HLA in healthy donors. Amplification used 60 Vbeta primers and 13 Jbeta primers. Sequencing used immunoSEQ multiplex PCR; TCRdb keeps in-frame clones, though not all of them. The sample holds 52,000 or so clones, more than 60% seen once. Sequenced sample: PBMCs. These receptors were obtained from a woman in her forties in good health and CMV-seropositive.

The J gene is TRBJ2-3, the V gene TRBV9; TRBD2 aligns across 13 bases. Trimming cost V 5 bases and J 1 base; bases outside gene matches: 4. Germline assignment: CDR1 SGDLS and CDR2 YYNGEE. The CDR3 has 16 amino acids. The CDR3: CASRLTSGGCTDTQYF. The CDR3 DNA follows: TGTGCCAGCAGGCTGACTAGCGGGGGGTGCACAGATACGCAGTATTTT. The entire variable domain, with the rest obtained from reference TRBV9 and TRBJ2-3, is as follows: DSGVTQTPKHLITATGQRVTLRCSPRSGDLSVYWYQQSLDQGLQFLIQYYNGEERAKGNILERFSAQQFPDLHSELNLSSLELGDSALYFCASRLTSGGCTDTQYFGPGTRLTVL.

V is TRBV29-1 and J is TRBJ2-3; TRBD1 matches at 10 bases. Per germline, CDR1 SQVTM and CDR2 ANQGSEA. V lost 6 bases and J lost 5; bases outside the gene matches: 11. CDR3 length: 15 residues. CDR3: CSVFRDRGKKDTQYF. The CDR3, as DNA: TGCAGCGTCTTCCGGGACAGGGGTAAAAAAGATACGCAGTATTTT.

V is TRBV18 and J is TRBJ2-2, with 7 bases matching TRBD2. The length of the CDR3 is 15 residues. Germline trimming cut 0 bases from V and 4 bases from J; bases unmatched to any gene: 2. Germline CDR1 is KGHSH and CDR2 is LQKENI. This CDR3 is CASSPPLAVTGELFF. The CDR3 coding sequence is TGTGCCAGCTCACCACCGCTAGCGGTCACCGGGGAGCTGTTTTTT. Based on the CDR3 plus reference TRBV18 and TRBJ2-2, the full variable domain is NAGVMQNPRHLVRRRGQEARLRCSPMKGHSHVYWYRQLPEEGLKFMVYLQKENIIDESGMPKERFSAEFPKEGPSILRIQQVVRGDSAAYFCASSPPLAVTGELFFGEGSRLTVL.

V gene TRBV27 combines with J gene TRBJ1-2, with D unclear. The CDR3 runs to 14 residues. V was shortened by 0 bases and J by 4 bases, with 9 bases between the two germline ends. The germline V gene has CDR1 MNHEY and CDR2 SMNVEV (reference sequence). The CDR3 DNA reads TGTGCCAGCAGTTTATCCCCGTTAATCTATGGCTACACCTTC. It codes for CASSLSPLIYGYTF.

V and J are TRBV6-6 and TRBJ1-1; TRBD1 matches at 7 bases. Germline values: CDR1 MNHNY, CDR2 SVGAGI (reference sequence). The V and J ends lost 7 bases and 0 bases, in that order; junction bases with no gene match: 5. The CDR3 loop spans 14 amino acids. The CDR3 region has the DNA TGTGCCAGCACCCCACAGGGGATGAACACTGAAGCTTTCTTT. Translating it yields CASTPQGMNTEAFF.

The CDR3 region is CASSLTAGASEQYF. DNA of the CDR3: TGTGCCAGCAGCTTGACGGCAGGGGCTTCCGAGCAGTACTTC. The rearrangement links TRBV7-3 to TRBJ2-7; D might be TRBD1 (6 bases). Deletions cut 3 bases from V and 6 bases from J, with 15 bases between. The CDR3 runs to 14 residues. Germline CDR1 reads SGHTA; CDR2 reads FQGTGA.

V and J are TRBV7-2 and TRBJ2-7; D uncertain. The germline V gene encodes CDR1 SGHTA and CDR2 FQGNSA. The CDR3 runs to 12 residues. V lost 5 bases and J 1 base, leaving 6 bases between the germline ends. In nucleotides, the CDR3 is TGTGCCAGCAGCCCCACATCCTACGAGCAGTACTTC. Protein product: CASSPTSYEQYF.

This chain joins TRBV6-5 and TRBJ2-2, with D tentatively TRBD1 (6 bases). The V gene's germline CDR1 is MNHEY and CDR2 SVGAGI. V was trimmed by 8 bases and J by 2 bases, leaving 9 bases between them. The CDR3 length is 13 residues. The CDR3 nucleotides read TGTGCCAGCCGGACAGTTAACACCGGGGAGCTGTTTTTT. It codes for CASRTVNTGELFF.

The chain joins TRBV6-6 to TRBJ1-1; possible D gene TRBD1, 6 bases. This CDR3 comprises 16 residues. V shed 5 bases and J shed 2 bases, with 18 bases lying between them. The germline V gene encodes CDR1 MNHNY and CDR2 SVGAGI (reference sequence). CDR3 DNA: TGTGCCAGCAGTCACACTAGGGGGGGGTTTAACACTGAAGCTTTCTTT. Amino acids: CASSHTRGGFNTEAFF.

The chain employs TRBV7-2 and TRBJ1-2; D is unclear. The germline gives CDR1 SGHTA, CDR2 FQGNSA. CDR3 length: 14 residues. V lost 3 bases, J lost 0 bases, and 8 bases lay in between. The CDR3 nucleotides are TGTGCCAGCAGCTTGGCAGTCACTAACTATGGCTACACCTTC. It encodes CASSLAVTNYGYTF.

This chain uses TRBV19 with TRBJ1-2; D perhaps matches TRBD1 (5 bases). V was cut by 4 bases and J by 4 bases, with 10 bases left in between. This CDR3 is built from 13 residues. CDR1 and CDR2 from the germline V gene are LNHDA and SQIVND (reference sequence). DNA of the CDR3: TGTGCCAGTAGTACCCAGGGAGGCTATGGCTACACCTTC. It encodes CASSTQGGYGYTF. The full variable domain, completed using reference TRBV19 and TRBJ1-2, is DGGITQSPKYLFRKEGQNVTLSCEQNLNHDAMYWYRQDPGQGLRLIYYSQIVNDFQKGDIAEGYSVSREKKESFPLTVTSAQKNPTAFYLCASSTQGGYGYTFGSGTRLTVV.